This TCR beta chain was sequenced for a study of shared clonotypes between healthy human individuals. Some clones are missing from TCRdb's copy, which holds only in-frame ones; the method was immunoSEQ multiplex PCR. This sample yields about a million clones, of which around three quarters are seen a single time; almost 0.9% belongs to the top ten. From germline, CDR1 is SNHLY and CDR2 FYNNEI. The CDR3 runs 15 residues. Between the trimmed V and J ends, which lost 4 bases and 0 bases, there was a span of 10 bases. The sample holds one count of this clone. This receptor was taken from a man aged 18-30 years in good health. Some clones in this sample may be carry-over from other donors' samples. This chain joins TRBV2 and TRBJ2-1; D is possibly TRBD2 (5 bases). The sample consisted of memory CD4+ T cells from PBMCs. Subset in this sample: CD45RA-negative fraction. The CDR3 DNA follows: TGTGCCAGCAGTGTCGGGGATGGCTCCTACAATGAGCAGTTCTTC. It yields the protein CASSVGDGSYNEQFF.